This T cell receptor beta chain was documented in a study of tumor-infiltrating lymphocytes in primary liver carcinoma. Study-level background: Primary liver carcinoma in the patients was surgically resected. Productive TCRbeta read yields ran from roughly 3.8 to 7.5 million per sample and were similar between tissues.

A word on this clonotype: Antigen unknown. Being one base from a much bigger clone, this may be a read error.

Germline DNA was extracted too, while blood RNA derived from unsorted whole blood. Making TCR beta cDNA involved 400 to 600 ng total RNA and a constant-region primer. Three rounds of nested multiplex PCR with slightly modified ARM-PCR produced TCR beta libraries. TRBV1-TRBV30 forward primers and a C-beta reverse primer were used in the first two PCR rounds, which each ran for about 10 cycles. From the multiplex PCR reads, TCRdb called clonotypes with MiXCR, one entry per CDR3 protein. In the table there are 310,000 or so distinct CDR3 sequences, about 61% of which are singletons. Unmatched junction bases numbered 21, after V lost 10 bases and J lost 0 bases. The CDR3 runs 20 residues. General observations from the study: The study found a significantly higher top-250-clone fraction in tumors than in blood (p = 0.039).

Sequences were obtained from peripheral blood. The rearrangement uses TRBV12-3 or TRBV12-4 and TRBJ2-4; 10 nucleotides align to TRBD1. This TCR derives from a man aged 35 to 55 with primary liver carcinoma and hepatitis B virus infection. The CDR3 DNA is TGTGCCATCACTCCTTCCCCGGGACAGGGGTTACTTCTAGCCAAAAACATTCAGTACTTC. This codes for CAITPSPGQGLLLAKNIQYF.